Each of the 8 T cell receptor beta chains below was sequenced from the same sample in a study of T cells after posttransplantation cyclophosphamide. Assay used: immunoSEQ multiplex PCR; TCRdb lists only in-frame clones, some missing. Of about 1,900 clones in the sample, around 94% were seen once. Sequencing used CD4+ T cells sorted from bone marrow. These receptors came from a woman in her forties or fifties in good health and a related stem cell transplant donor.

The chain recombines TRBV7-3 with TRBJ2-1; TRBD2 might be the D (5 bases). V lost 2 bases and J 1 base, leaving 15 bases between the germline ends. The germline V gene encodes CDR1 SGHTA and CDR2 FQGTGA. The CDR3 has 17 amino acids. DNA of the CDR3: TGTGCCAGCAGCTTAGGCGGCGCTCGGGGTTCCTACAATGAGCAGTTCTTC. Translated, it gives CASSLGGARGSYNEQFF.

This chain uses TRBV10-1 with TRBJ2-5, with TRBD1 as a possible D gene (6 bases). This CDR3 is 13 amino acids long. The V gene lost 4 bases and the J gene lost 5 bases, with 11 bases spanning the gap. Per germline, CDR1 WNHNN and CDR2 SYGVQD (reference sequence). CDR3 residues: CASSGDTAETQYF. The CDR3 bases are TGCGCCAGCAGTGGGGACACCGCCGAGACCCAGTACTTC.

This chain's CDR3 is CASSLESRFEGEQFF. Written as DNA, the CDR3 is TGTGCCAGCAGCTTGGAGTCTCGGTTTGAGGGTGAGCAGTTCTTC. This chain uses TRBV5-6 with TRBJ2-1, with D possibly being TRBD2 (5 bases). Per germline, CDR1 SGHDT and CDR2 YYEEEE. V lost 0 bases, J lost 9 bases, and 16 bases lay in between. The CDR3 length is 15 residues.

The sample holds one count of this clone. CDR3 bases: TGTGCCTGGACCACAGGGTATAACACTGAAGCTTTCTTT. Translated, it gives CAWTTGYNTEAFF. The genes are TRBV30 and TRBJ1-1, with a tentative D call TRBD1 (6 bases). This CDR3 comprises 13 residues. Trimming left V 4 bases short and J 2 bases short, with 11 bases between. Germline CDR1 GTSNPN, CDR2 SVGIG (reference sequence).

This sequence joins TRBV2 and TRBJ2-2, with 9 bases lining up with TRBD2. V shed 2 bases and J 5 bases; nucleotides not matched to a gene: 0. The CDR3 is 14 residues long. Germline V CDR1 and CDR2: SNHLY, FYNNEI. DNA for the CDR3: TGTGCCAGCAGTGAACTAGCGGGGACCGGGGAGCTGTTTTTT. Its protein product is CASSELAGTGELFF.

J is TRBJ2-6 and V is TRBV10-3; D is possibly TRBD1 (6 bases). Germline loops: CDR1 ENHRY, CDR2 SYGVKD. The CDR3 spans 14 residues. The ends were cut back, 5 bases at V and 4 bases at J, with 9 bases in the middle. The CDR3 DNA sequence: TGTGCCATCAGTACAGGGTCGGGGGCCAACGTCCTGACTTTC. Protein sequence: CAISTGSGANVLTF.

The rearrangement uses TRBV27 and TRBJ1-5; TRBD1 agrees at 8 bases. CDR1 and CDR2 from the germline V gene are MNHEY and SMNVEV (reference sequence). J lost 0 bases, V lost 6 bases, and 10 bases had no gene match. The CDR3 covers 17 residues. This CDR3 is CASRETDRADSNQPQHF. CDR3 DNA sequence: TGTGCCAGCAGAGAGACGGACAGGGCGGATAGCAATCAGCCCCAGCATTTT.

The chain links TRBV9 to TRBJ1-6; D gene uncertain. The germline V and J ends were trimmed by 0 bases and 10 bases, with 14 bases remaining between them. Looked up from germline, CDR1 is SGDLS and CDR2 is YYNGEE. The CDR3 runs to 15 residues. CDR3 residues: CASSVARDHSSPLHF. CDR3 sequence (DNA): TGTGCCAGCAGCGTAGCTCGGGATCATAGCTCACCCCTCCACTTT.